Included here is one T cell receptor (beta chain) sequence, with context. As processed by the authors: The assay estimated nucleated cells by amplifying reference gene primers. TCRdb's table, derived via immunoSEQ multiplex PCR, lists solely in-frame clones and lacks some. Clonal size and the V and J genes are those of that table, whereas D and trimming came from the DNA. The sample yields 110,000 or so clones, around 87% seen once. Trimming pared 2 bases from V and 2 bases from J, leaving 11 bases between. This CDR3 comprises 15 residues. Germline lookup yields CDR1 MNHEY and CDR2 SVGAGI. The data derive from a study of blood T cell repertoires in COVID-19. Study summary: From the United States, Italy and Spain came samples of acute and convalescent COVID-19. The analysed material was cDNA or gDNA that came from T cells, B-cell-depleted T cells, or PBMCs.

Sequencing was carried out using peripheral blood. The clonotype was recovered from a human donor in a cohort sampled during active COVID-19. The chain combines TRBV6-5 with TRBJ2-3; TRBD1 is a possible D gene (5 bases). This CDR3 reads CASSYRQGNTDTQYF. The CDR3 nucleotides are TGTGCCAGCAGTTACAGGCAGGGAAACACAGATACGCAGTATTTT.